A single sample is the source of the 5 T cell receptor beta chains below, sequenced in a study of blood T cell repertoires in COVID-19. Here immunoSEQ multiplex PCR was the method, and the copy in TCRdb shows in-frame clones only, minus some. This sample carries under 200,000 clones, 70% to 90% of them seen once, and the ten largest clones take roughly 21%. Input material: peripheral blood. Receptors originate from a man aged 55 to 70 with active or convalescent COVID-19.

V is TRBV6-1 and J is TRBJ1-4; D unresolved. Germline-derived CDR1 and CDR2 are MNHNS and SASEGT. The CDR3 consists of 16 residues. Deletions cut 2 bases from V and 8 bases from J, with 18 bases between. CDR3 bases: TGTGCCAGCAGTGAACATTCACCGTTAGACGGGGAAAAACTGTTTTTT. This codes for CASSEHSPLDGEKLFF.

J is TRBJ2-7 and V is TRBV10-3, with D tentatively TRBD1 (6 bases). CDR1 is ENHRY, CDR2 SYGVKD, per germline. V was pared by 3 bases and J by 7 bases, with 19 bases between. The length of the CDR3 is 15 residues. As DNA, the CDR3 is TGTGCCATCAGTGAAGCCGGGACACGGGTTCCAGAGCAGTACTTC. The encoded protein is CAISEAGTRVPEQYF.

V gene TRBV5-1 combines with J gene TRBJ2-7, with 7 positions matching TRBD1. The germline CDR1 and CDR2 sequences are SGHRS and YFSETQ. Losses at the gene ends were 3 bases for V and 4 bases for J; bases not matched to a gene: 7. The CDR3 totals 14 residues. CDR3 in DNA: TGCGCCAGCAGCTCCTTACAGGGGTCGTACGAGCAGTACTTC. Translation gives CASSSLQGSYEQYF. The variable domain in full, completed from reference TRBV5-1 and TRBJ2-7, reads KAGVTQTPRYLIKTRGQQVTLSCSPISGHRSVSWYQQTPGQGLQFLFEYFSETQRNKGNFPGRFSGRQFSNSRSEMNVSTLELGDSALYLCASSSLQGSYEQYFGPGTRLTVT.

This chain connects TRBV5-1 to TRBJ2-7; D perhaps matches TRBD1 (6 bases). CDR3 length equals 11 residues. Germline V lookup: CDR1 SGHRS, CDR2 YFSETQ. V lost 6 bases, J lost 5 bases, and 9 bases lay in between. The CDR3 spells CASTQGNEQYF. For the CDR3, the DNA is TGCGCCAGCACCCAGGGGAACGAGCAGTACTTC.

The CDR3 reads CASTVLAGGPYNEQFF. CDR3 sequence (DNA): TGTGCCAGCACCGTTCTAGCGGGGGGGCCCTACAATGAGCAGTTCTTC. V and J are TRBV5-4 and TRBJ2-1, with 12 bases aligning to TRBD2. The junction had 6 bases not matched to a gene; V was cut back by 6 bases and J by 2 bases. The CDR3 has 16 amino acids. Germline V gives CDR1 SGHNT, CDR2 YYREEE (reference sequence).